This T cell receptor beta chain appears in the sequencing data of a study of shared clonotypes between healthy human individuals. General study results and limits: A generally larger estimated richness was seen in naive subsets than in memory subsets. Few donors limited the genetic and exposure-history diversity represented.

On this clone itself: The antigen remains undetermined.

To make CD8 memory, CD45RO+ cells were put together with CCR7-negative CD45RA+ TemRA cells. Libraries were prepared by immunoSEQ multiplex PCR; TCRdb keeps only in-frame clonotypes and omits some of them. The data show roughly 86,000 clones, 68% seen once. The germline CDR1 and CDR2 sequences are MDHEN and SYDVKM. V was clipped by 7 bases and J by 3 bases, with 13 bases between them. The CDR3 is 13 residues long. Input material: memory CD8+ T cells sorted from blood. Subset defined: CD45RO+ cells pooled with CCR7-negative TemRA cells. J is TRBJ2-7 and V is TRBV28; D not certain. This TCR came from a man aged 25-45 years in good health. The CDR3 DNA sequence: TGTGCCAGCACACGAACAGTTTACTACGAGCAGTACTTC. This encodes CASTRTVYYEQYF.